Each of the 26 T cell receptor beta chains below was sequenced from the same sample in a study of molecular identifiers for immune sequencing clone quantification. MiXCR was run by TCRdb on the PCR reads, yielding one entry per CDR3 protein. The sample contains under 800,000 distinct CDR3 sequences, about 25% of which appear only once. Sequencing input: naive CD8+ T cells from blood, with Jurkat cell RNA spiked in. Subset here: FACS-sorted CD8+CD4-CCR7+CD45RA+ naive T cells. The receptors shown here come from a human donor in good health. Some libraries in this study had Jurkat cell RNA spiked in.

This clonotype was detected a few times. The V and J genes are TRBV25-1 and TRBJ2-1; D gene unclear. Germline-derived CDR1 and CDR2 are MGHDK and SYGVNS. Trimming removed 4 bases from V and 10 bases from J, with 20 bases in between. The CDR3 runs 15 residues. The CDR3 DNA reads as TGTGCCAGCAGTGTCCACTCCCCGACCCAAACCGAGCAGTTCTTC. Protein: CASSVHSPTQTEQFF.

This clonotype was picked up one time. At one of its ends the junction is not consistent with the germline gene, which may arise from a read error. This chain joins TRBV13 and TRBJ1-4; TRBD1 might be the D (5 bases). This CDR3 is built from 15 residues. Germline V gene data show CDR1 as PRHDT and CDR2 as FYEKMQ (reference sequence). DNA for the CDR3: TGTGCCAGCAGCATTCAGGGACGGAATAATGAAAAACTGTCTTTT. Its translation: CASSIQGRNNEKLSF.

Concerning this clonotype: With a much larger clone just one base away, this may be a read error. CDR3 DNA sequence: TGTGTCAGCAGCTCACCAGGCGTTACAACTGAAGCTTTCTTT. Translating it yields CVSSSPGVTTEAFF. The V call is TRBV9, the J call TRBJ1-1; no firm D call. The CDR3 consists of 14 residues. Germline V lookup: CDR1 SGDLS, CDR2 YYNGEE.

The gene calls are TRBV7-9 and TRBJ2-5; D ambiguous. The CDR3 totals 12 residues. Germline V lookup: CDR1 SEHNR, CDR2 FQNEAQ (reference sequence). Trimming left V 1 base short and J 9 bases short, with 9 bases between. The CDR3 here is CASSLGSLAQYF. CDR3 nucleotides: TGTGCCAGCAGCTTAGGCTCCCTGGCCCAGTACTTC.

Of note for this clonotype: A much larger clone lies one base from this, so it may be a read error. The CDR3 nucleotides are TGTGCCAGCAGCTTAGACGGAGCGGGAGTAGAGCAGTTCTTC. Translated: CASSLDGAGVEQFF. This chain connects TRBV11-2 to TRBJ2-1; 8 nucleotides agree with TRBD2. This CDR3 is built from 14 residues. Losses at the gene ends were 0 bases for V and 10 bases for J; bases not matched to a gene: 5. Looked up from germline, CDR1 is SGHAT and CDR2 is FQNNGV.

The sample holds a few counts of this clonotype. This chain joins TRBV12-3 or TRBV12-4 and TRBJ2-5; 8 bases fit TRBD1. The CDR3 loop spans 15 amino acids. Unmatched junction bases numbered 8, after V lost 6 bases and J lost 2 bases. CDR3 residues: CASRSGTGRQETQYF. The CDR3 DNA follows: TGTGCCAGCAGATCCGGGACAGGTCGTCAAGAGACCCAGTACTTC.

This clonotype was counted many times. The gene calls are TRBV4-3 and TRBJ2-7; 9 positions agree with TRBD1. The CDR3 loop spans 15 amino acids. Germline CDR1 is LGHNA and CDR2 is YSLEER. Unmatched junction bases numbered 10, after V lost 4 bases and J lost 6 bases. CDR3 nucleotide sequence: TGCGCCAGCAGCCCAAGGACAGGGGAATTGTCCGAGCAGTACTTC. Encoded protein: CASSPRTGELSEQYF.

The chain employs TRBV10-3 and TRBJ1-1; D may be TRBD1 (6 bases). The germline CDR1 and CDR2 sequences are ENHRY and SYGVKD. V lost 8 bases and J lost 4, with 11 bases in between. The CDR3 extends over 12 amino acids. The CDR3 loop reads CAIRDTFTEAFF. The CDR3, as DNA: TGTGCCATCCGGGACACCTTCACTGAAGCTTTCTTT.

This clonotype was recorded many times. The V and J genes are TRBV9 and TRBJ2-5; D is perhaps TRBD1 (5 bases). The CDR3 runs 13 residues. V shed 4 bases and J shed 5 bases, with 12 bases lying between them. The germline V gene encodes CDR1 SGDLS and CDR2 YYNGEE. In DNA, the CDR3 is TGTGCCAGCAGCTCGGCGGCAGGGGAGACCCAGTACTTC. Translating it yields CASSSAAGETQYF.

The rearrangement joins TRBV20-1 to TRBJ2-2; D may be TRBD2 (6 bases). Germline V gives CDR1 DFQATT, CDR2 SNEGSKA (reference sequence). This CDR3 has 15 residues. The V end was cut by 0 bases, the J end by 3 bases, with 11 bases between. The CDR3 bases are TGCAGTGCTAGAGACCGGGACTTTTACACCGGGGAGCTGTTTTTT. This sequence encodes CSARDRDFYTGELFF.

The J gene is TRBJ1-2, the V gene TRBV30; TRBD1 agrees at 7 bases. Trimming cost V 8 bases and J 8 bases; bases outside gene matches: 8. CDR1 GTSNPN and CDR2 SVGIG come from the germline V gene (reference sequence). The CDR3 extends over 11 amino acids. The CDR3 spells CALEGAGGYTF. The CDR3 nucleotides read TGTGCCCTTGAGGGGGCAGGGGGCTACACCTTC.

The chain uses TRBV27 and TRBJ1-2, with D tentatively TRBD1 (6 bases). CDR3 size: 15 residues. Trimming took 6 bases from V and 8 from J, leaving 22 bases between them. The germline CDR1 and CDR2 sequences are MNHEY and SMNVEV (reference sequence). CDR3 in amino acids: CASSTRDTGGRGYTF. As DNA, the CDR3 is TGTGCCAGCAGCACCCGTGATACTGGGGGGCGAGGCTACACCTTC.

The gene calls are TRBV5-6 and TRBJ2-5; D tentatively fits TRBD1 or TRBD2 (6 bases each). Germline V gene data show CDR1 as SGHDT and CDR2 as YYEEEE. There are 15 residues in the CDR3. V was pared by 2 bases and J by 5 bases, with 16 bases between. This CDR3 reads CASSFWGAVRETQYF. CDR3 in DNA: TGTGCCAGCAGCTTCTGGGGGGCAGTTAGGGAGACCCAGTACTTC.

At least ten counts were recorded for this clonotype. This rearrangement joins TRBV15 to TRBJ2-5; D ambiguous. Per germline, CDR1 LNHNV and CDR2 YYDKDF (reference sequence). The CDR3 extends over 13 amino acids. Trimming took 3 bases from V and 4 from J, leaving 9 bases between them. CDR3: CATSSQKRETQYF. Written as DNA, the CDR3 is TGTGCCACCAGCAGTCAGAAAAGAGAGACCCAGTACTTC.

The chain couples TRBV6-2 or TRBV6-3 to TRBJ2-5; the match to TRBD2 covers 9 bases. The CDR3 totals 15 residues. The trim removed 0 bases at V and 3 bases at J, leaving 2 bases unmatched. Per germline, CDR1 MNHEY and CDR2 SVGEGT. In DNA, the CDR3 is TGTGCCAGCAGTTACTCGCAGCGGGGGGAAGAGACCCAGTACTTC. Protein product: CASSYSQRGEETQYF.

The table lists this clonotype with many counts. This chain joins TRBV6-5 and TRBJ2-7, with 9 positions matching TRBD1. The CDR3 totals 16 residues. The germline CDR1 and CDR2 sequences are MNHEY and SVGAGI. V gave up 0 bases and J gave up 2 bases; unmatched junction bases: 5. The CDR3 DNA sequence: TGTGCCAGCAGTTACTCTCCGGGACAGGGACCCTACGAGCAGTACTTC. This gives the protein CASSYSPGQGPYEQYF.

This clonotype showed up just a few times. The chain has TRBV24-1 and TRBJ2-1; TRBD2 matches at 10 bases. The CDR3 contains 18 residues. Germline V gene data show CDR1 as KGHDR and CDR2 as SFDVKD. V shed 3 bases and J 6 bases; nucleotides not matched to a gene: 13. The CDR3 loop is CATSDSVSGRVFGNEQFF. CDR3 DNA: TGTGCCACCAGTGATAGTGTGAGCGGGAGGGTTTTTGGCAATGAGCAGTTCTTC.

CDR3 coding DNA: TGTGCCAGCAGTTTGACTAGCGGGGGGGGCACAGATACGCAGTATTTT. As protein: CASSLTSGGGTDTQYF. The chain uses TRBV12-3 or TRBV12-4 and TRBJ2-3, with 14 bases identical to TRBD2. V lost 3 bases, J lost 1 base, and 0 bases stayed unmatched. CDR3 length equals 16 residues.

Only a few counts were recorded for this clonotype. The V gene is TRBV27, the J gene TRBJ2-2; TRBD1 or TRBD2 may be the D gene (5 bases each). The germline V and J ends were trimmed by 6 bases and 7 bases, with 12 bases remaining between them. The CDR3 is made up of 13 amino acids. Germline loops: CDR1 MNHEY, CDR2 SMNVEV (reference sequence). The CDR3 DNA reads TGTGCCAGCAGGGTAGGGGCGGGCGGGGAGCTGTTTTTT. Its translation is CASRVGAGGELFF.

This clonotype occurred a few times. The chain joins TRBV7-6 to TRBJ2-7; D gene unclear. Trimming took 5 bases from V and 3 from J, leaving 11 bases between them. Germline lookup yields CDR1 SGHVS and CDR2 FNYEAQ. The CDR3 contains 13 residues. The CDR3 loop is CASSPGMGYEQYF. CDR3 DNA: TGTGCCAGCAGCCCCGGAATGGGCTACGAGCAGTACTTC.

This clonotype came up many times. The V gene is TRBV7-8, the J gene TRBJ2-3, with 9 bases matching TRBD1. The trim removed 8 bases at V and 5 bases at J, leaving 14 bases unmatched. CDR1 is SGHVS, CDR2 FQNEAQ, per germline. The CDR3 is 16 residues long. The chain's CDR3 is CASLETGGGFVDTQYF. CDR3 nucleotides: TGTGCCAGCCTTGAGACAGGGGGTGGCTTTGTAGATACGCAGTATTTT.

Notes on this clonotype: A much larger clone sits a single nucleotide away, making a read error possible. The chain employs TRBV28 and TRBJ2-7; no firm D call. CDR1 is MDHEN and CDR2 is SYDVKM in the germline V gene. The CDR3 contains 15 residues. V gave up 5 bases and J gave up 4 bases, with 18 bases separating them. CDR3 in amino acids: CASSLRRLGEYEQYF. CDR3 sequence (DNA): TGTGCCAGCAGTCTCCGCCGCTTAGGTGAATACGAGCAGTACTTC. Using reference TRBV28 and TRBJ2-7 for the parts outside the CDR3, the full variable domain is DVKVTQSSRYLVKRTGEKVFLECVQDMDHENMFWYRQDPGLGLRLIYFSYDVKMKEKGDIPEGYSVSREKKERFSLILESASTNQTSMYLCASSLRRLGEYEQYFGPGTRLTVT.

This clonotype occurred many times. The chain employs TRBV30 and TRBJ2-3, with 9 bases that match TRBD2. V trimming: 4 bases; J trimming: 2 bases; junction bases outside the gene matches: 13. Germline CDR1 GTSNPN, CDR2 SVGIG (reference sequence). CDR3 length: 17 residues. DNA of the CDR3: TGTGCCTGGAACATCCTAGGGACTAGCTTACTCACAGATACGCAGTATTTT. This encodes CAWNILGTSLLTDTQYF.

This clonotype has at least ten counts. This sequence joins TRBV28 and TRBJ1-5; D not resolved. Trimming shortened V by 5 bases and J by 4 bases, and 15 bases separated the two germline ends. Germline loops: CDR1 MDHEN, CDR2 SYDVKM. This CDR3 contains 15 residues. The CDR3 protein is CASSTYRSLNQPQHF. As DNA, the CDR3 is TGTGCCAGCAGTACCTACAGAAGTCTAAATCAGCCCCAGCATTTT.

The table lists this clonotype with many counts. The chain joins TRBV20-1 to TRBJ2-7, with TRBD1 identical over 7 bases. V was pared by 5 bases and J by 6 bases, with 4 bases of the junction left unmatched. The CDR3 extends over 11 amino acids. CDR1 DFQATT and CDR2 SNEGSKA come from the germline V gene (reference sequence). The CDR3 sequence: CSADRVSEQYF. The CDR3 bases are TGCAGTGCTGACAGGGTTTCCGAGCAGTACTTC.

In its sample, this clonotype was seen many times. This chain joins TRBV5-4 and TRBJ1-1; unclear D gene. CDR1 is SGHNT, CDR2 YYREEE, per germline (reference sequence). Trimming took 1 base from V and 10 from J, leaving 20 bases between them. The CDR3 length is 15 residues. The CDR3 protein is CASSLSTPGTLGAFF. The CDR3 bases are TGTGCCAGCAGCTTGAGTACGCCAGGTACCCTTGGAGCTTTCTTT.